This T cell receptor (beta chain) was retrieved from a study of shared T cell receptors in the human thymus (dated by TCRdb to the early 2020s). Describing the broader study: The study examined how the human thymus generates shared, self-reactive T-cell receptor alpha chains.

Library construction relied on the immunoSEQ multiplex PCR assay. Held by TCRdb, this immuneACCESS table contains in-frame sequences only and omits some clones. Under half of the omission traces to an unresolved V gene where checked; the cause of the rest is unknown. For this sample there are more than 550,000 clones; roughly 85% appear just once. The ten most abundant clones make up more than 0.008% of the sample. Per the germline V gene (reference sequence), SGHNT is the CDR1 and YYREEE is the CDR2. Including cysteine and phenylalanine, the CDR3 has 16 amino acids. Only CDR3 DNA remains: 48 bases, in frame from the first base. For this clone: What antigen it recognizes has not been identified. Base quality data are lacking; no much larger clone is found one base away.

The sample was also reused in another study, on human thymus T cells. As described in the second report: Immunologically healthy infants undergoing open corrective cardiac surgery for congenital heart defects in Finland were used as donors. The thymus tissue came from surgical resects taken out during corrective cardiac surgery. Both the thymic and the peripheral blood repertoires appeared to show biased V and J gene segment usage. The related research found that thymic TCR repertoires overlapped highly between unrelated individuals. The study used 7 or 8 infant thymus samples plus four related peripheral blood samples to characterize TCR alpha and beta repertoires. The infant donors were roughly 7 to 250 days old, and the cohort included roughly six males and a couple of females. Thymocytes were released mechanically from tissue and stored at -70 °C as pellets of roughly 9-31 million cells. A QIAsymphony instrument was used to extract genomic DNA from the frozen cell pellets. The immunoSEQ multiplex PCR assay was used to amplify the TCRB and TCRAD loci from a standardized amount of quality-controlled genomic DNA. The amplicons spanned the V(D)J region and were long enough to cover the CDR3 and allow V and J genes to be identified. Amplicon sequencing was performed on an Illumina platform through the commercial immunoSEQ service. Primer bias and sequencing errors were corrected using previously described methods, and TCRAD and TCRB definitions followed the IMGT database. The repertoires were analysed using immunoSEQ Analyzer 3.0 and VDJTools for basic statistics, V/J segment usage, diversity estimates, rarefaction and pairwise overlap. To estimate diversity, the Chao1, ChaoE, Efron-Thisted, Shannon and inverse Simpson indices were applied, and diversity was also estimated on datasets down-sampled to the smallest sample. Repertoire overlap used strict matching of CDR3 nucleotide sequence, V gene and J gene, with Jaccard-based multidimensional scaling clustering. On average, thymus samples gave hundreds of thousands of unique TCRB clonotypes, whereas blood samples gave roughly 80,000.

This clonotype was obtained from a girl under three years old with a congenital heart defect. Donor details come from another sample of the same person, matched by shared clones. The receptor chain draws on TRBV5-4 and TRBJ2-7; 7 central nucleotides agree with TRBD2. The tail of the sequence fits TRBJ2-1 better, so the J call may be wrong. Sample: thymocytes. The CDR3 region has the sequence CASSLPRSGGSNEQFF. At the DNA level, the sequence is TGTGCCAGCAGCTTGCCGCGATCGGGGGGTAGCAATGAGCAGTTCTTC.